This T cell receptor (beta chain) was found in a study of CD8 T cells in ankylosing spondylitis. For TCR beta, libraries came from quantitative 5'-RACE with molecular barcodes. Each CDR3 protein is one row after TCRdb ran MiXCR on the 5' RACE reads. This table has roughly 220,000 distinct CDR3 sequences, about 11% appearing once. In germline, CDR1 is SNHLY, CDR2 FYNNEI. The V segment lost 5 bases and the J segment 8 bases; nucleotides outside the gene matches: 5. The CDR3 length is 14 residues. The sample consisted of blood, either unsorted or a sorted T cell fraction (not recorded which). The rearrangement uses TRBV2 and TRBJ2-1; TRBD2 matches at 11 bases. The sequence came from a male donor with ankylosing spondylitis or in good health (not recorded which). The CDR3 is CASSKGLADDEQFF. For the CDR3, the DNA is TGTGCCAGCAGTAAGGGACTAGCGGACGATGAGCAGTTCTTC.